The 30 T cell receptor beta chains in this list originate from one sample, sequenced in a study of CD8 T cells in ankylosing spondylitis (dated by TCRdb to 2016 to 2017). Preparation of the library involved 5' RACE. For sequencing, an Illumina HiSeq 2500 was employed. TCRdb's own reprocessing of the public reads used fastp at Q25 and MiXCR and kept productive beta chains. All rows with the same CDR3 protein become a single entry with the most common DNA and genes. The sample table holds 200,000 to 250,000 distinct CDR3 sequences, of which under 35% were seen once. 3.5% to 4.5% of the sample comes from the top ten. Material for sequencing was blood, either unsorted or a sorted T cell fraction (not recorded which). The source is a male donor with ankylosing spondylitis or in good health (not recorded which).

The sample holds a few counts of this clonotype. This chain joins TRBV29-1 and TRBJ2-5; 7 positions agree with TRBD1. The CDR3 is 14 amino acids. Per germline, CDR1 SQVTM and CDR2 ANQGSEA. V lost 4 bases, J lost 8 bases, and 13 bases stayed unmatched. CDR3 loop: CSVGDRGQFDTQYF. DNA of the CDR3: TGCAGCGTTGGGGATAGGGGACAGTTTGACACCCAGTACTTC.

This clonotype was recorded many times. The CDR3 reads CSALHGYTF. The CDR3 coding sequence is TGCAGTGCTCTTCATGGCTACACCTTC. This sequence joins TRBV20-1 and TRBJ1-2; no firm D call. CDR3 length: 9 residues. The germline V and J ends were trimmed by 5 bases and 6 bases, with 4 bases remaining between them. Germline V gives CDR1 DFQATT, CDR2 SNEGSKA (reference sequence).

The chain uses TRBV27 and TRBJ2-3; tentatively, D is TRBD1 or TRBD2 (7 bases each). The CDR3 has 14 amino acids. The V and J ends lost 11 bases and 0 bases respectively, with 15 bases between them. Germline assignment: CDR1 MNHEY and CDR2 SMNVEV (reference sequence). The CDR3 sequence is CAPQGGYSTDTQYF. CDR3 in DNA: TGTGCCCCCCAGGGGGGGTATAGCACAGATACGCAGTATTTT.

As DNA, the CDR3 is TGTGCCAGCAGTTTCGGAGGACAGGGGGCCCCTGAAGCTTTCTTT. It specifies CASSFGGQGAPEAFF. The chain links TRBV12-3 or TRBV12-4 to TRBJ1-1; 11 bases line up with TRBD1. The V segment lost 3 bases and the J segment 6 bases; nucleotides outside the gene matches: 6. The length of the CDR3 is 15 residues.

The chain is built from TRBV7-8 and TRBJ2-1; TRBD2 matches 9 bases. The V segment lost 4 bases and the J segment 5 bases; nucleotides outside the gene matches: 18. Germline V gene lookup returns CDR1 SGHVS and CDR2 FQNEAQ. This CDR3 has 19 amino acids. The CDR3 spells CASSSPRAGERGENNEQFF. CDR3 sequence (DNA): TGTGCCAGCAGCTCCCCCCGGGCGGGAGAGCGGGGGGAGAACAATGAGCAGTTCTTC.

This CDR3 is CSAMSWEAFF. CDR3 nucleotides: TGCAGTGCTATGTCCTGGGAAGCTTTCTTT. The chain couples TRBV20-1 to TRBJ1-1; no clear D gene. The CDR3 covers 10 residues. V was cut by 4 bases and J by 8 bases, with 8 bases left in between. Germline loops: CDR1 DFQATT, CDR2 SNEGSKA (reference sequence).

The V gene is TRBV7-8, the J gene TRBJ1-4, with D uncertain. The CDR3 runs 16 residues. Germline V gene data show CDR1 as SGHVS and CDR2 as FQNEAQ. Trimming took 5 bases from V and 6 from J, leaving 19 bases between them. Here the CDR3 DNA reads TGTGCCAGCAGCACCGACACCGCCCGAGTGGATGAAAAACTGTTTTTT. Encoded protein: CASSTDTARVDEKLFF.

This clonotype was observed many times. The chain has TRBV20-1 and TRBJ2-4, with no clear D. CDR1 and CDR2 (germline): DFQATT, SNEGSKA (reference sequence). V lost 3 bases and J lost 0, with 6 bases in between. The CDR3 is 13 amino acids. As DNA, the CDR3 is TGCAGTGCTAGCGGCATAGCCAAAAACATTCAGTACTTC. It yields the protein CSASGIAKNIQYF.

The chain uses TRBV20-1 and TRBJ1-5; D call uncertain. CDR3 size: 13 residues. Looked up from germline, CDR1 is DFQATT and CDR2 is SNEGSKA (reference sequence). V shed 3 bases and J shed 6 bases, with 12 bases lying between them. The CDR3 sequence: CSARRSAAQPQHF. CDR3 bases: TGCAGTGCTAGGAGGAGTGCGGCTCAGCCCCAGCATTTT.

This clonotype has just one count. As the CDR3 is not closed by the conserved phenylalanine or tryptophan, this likely results from a read error. The chain has TRBV24-1 and TRBJ2-1; the match to TRBD2 covers 14 bases. There are 18 residues in the CDR3. Germline V lookup: CDR1 KGHDR, CDR2 SFDVKD. V lost 2 bases to trimming and J lost 4 bases; unmatched junction nucleotides: 6. The CDR3 coding sequence is TGTGCCACCAGTGATTCGACTAGCGGGGGGGCGGGTTACAATGAGCAGTTCCTC. Protein: CATSDSTSGGAGYNEQFL.

This clonotype has only a few counts. The chain is built from TRBV20-1 and TRBJ1-2, with 8 bases matching TRBD1. This CDR3 is built from 14 residues. Germline V gene sequence: CDR1 DFQATT, CDR2 SNEGSKA (reference sequence). After removal of 6 bases from V and 7 bases from J, the junction contained 13 bases not matched to a gene. For the CDR3, the DNA is TGCAGTGCCGCCCCCCTAAGACAGGGGACTGGCTACACCTTC. Residues: CSAAPLRQGTGYTF.

The J gene is TRBJ2-1, the V gene TRBV9; a weak D match, TRBD2 (6 bases). Germline-derived CDR1 and CDR2 are SGDLS and YYNGEE. V gave up 2 bases and J gave up 8 bases, with 20 bases separating them. The CDR3 totals 16 residues. CDR3 amino acids: CASSVVTGLGEDEQFF. The CDR3 DNA follows: TGTGCCAGCAGCGTTGTAACGGGACTGGGAGAGGATGAGCAGTTCTTC.

This chain uses TRBV27 with TRBJ1-2, with TRBD1 matching over 12 bases. The V and J ends lost 0 bases and 3 bases, in that order; junction bases with no gene match: 5. This CDR3 has 17 amino acids. Per the germline V gene, CDR1 is MNHEY and CDR2 is SMNVEV (reference sequence). The DNA of the CDR3 is TGTGCCAGCAGTTTATCCGGGGGACAGGGGGCGTACTATGGCTACACCTTC. Its protein is CASSLSGGQGAYYGYTF.

This clonotype showed up just a few times. The chain uses TRBV12-3 or TRBV12-4 and TRBJ1-3; a possible D gene is TRBD1 (5 bases). V was clipped by 3 bases and J by 4 bases, with 10 bases between them. The CDR3 consists of 14 residues. The CDR3 is CASSFGQGGNTIYF. CDR3 nucleotide sequence: TGTGCCAGCAGTTTTGGGCAGGGCGGAAACACCATATATTTT.

This clonotype was detected only a few times. This chain links TRBV6-1 with TRBJ1-1; D ambiguous. Germline V gives CDR1 MNHNS, CDR2 SASEGT. The length of the CDR3 is 14 residues. V was clipped by 6 bases and J by 4 bases, with 15 bases between them. The CDR3 nucleotides read TGTGCCAGCAGCTTTCAGAGGTGGGGCACTGAAGCTTTCTTT. This sequence encodes CASSFQRWGTEAFF.

The V call is TRBV5-1, the J call TRBJ2-5; possibly TRBD1 for D (7 bases). Trimming removed 4 bases at V and 5 bases at J, with 18 bases between. Germline lookup yields CDR1 SGHRS and CDR2 YFSETQ. This CDR3 region has 15 residues. The CDR3 region is CASSQGQARGETQYF. The CDR3 region has the DNA TGCGCCAGCAGCCAAGGACAGGCCCGGGGGGAGACCCAGTACTTC.

The rearrangement uses TRBV11-1 and TRBJ2-3, with 8 nucleotides matching TRBD1. The CDR3 extends over 20 amino acids. Germline assignment: CDR1 SGHAT and CDR2 FQDESV (reference sequence). J lost 0 bases, V lost 2 bases, and 16 bases had no gene match. The CDR3 sequence is CASSLPRLGQANPSTDTQYF. The CDR3 coding sequence is TGTGCCAGCAGCTTACCGCGACTGGGACAGGCAAACCCTAGCACAGATACGCAGTATTTT.

This clonotype was seen more than once but under ten times. The chain employs TRBV6-5 and TRBJ2-4, with D maybe TRBD1 (5 bases). V shed 2 bases and J shed 0 bases, with 14 bases lying between them. Germline V gene sequence: CDR1 MNHEY, CDR2 SVGAGI. CDR3 size: 17 residues. DNA for the CDR3: TGTGCCAGCAGTTACGAATGGCAGGGCCTAGCCAAAAACATTCAGTACTTC. Protein product: CASSYEWQGLAKNIQYF.

This clonotype was seen a handful of times. J is TRBJ2-1 and V is TRBV10-3, with 14 bases lining up with TRBD2. Trimming cost V 6 bases and J 3 bases; bases outside gene matches: 4. Germline CDR1 reads ENHRY; CDR2 reads SYGVKD. The CDR3 spans 16 residues. The CDR3 nucleotides are TGTGCCATCAGACTGGGACTAGCGGGGGACTACAATGAGCAGTTCTTC. Translation: CAIRLGLAGDYNEQFF.

The rearrangement joins TRBV10-3 to TRBJ2-2; maybe TRBD1 (6 bases). The CDR3 covers 14 residues. The V end was cut by 10 bases, the J end by 5 bases, with 17 bases between. Looked up from germline, CDR1 is ENHRY and CDR2 is SYGVKD. The CDR3 is CATKGQDSTGELFF. CDR3 nucleotides: TGTGCCACCAAGGGACAAGATTCAACCGGGGAGCTGTTTTTT.

The rearrangement uses TRBV7-9 and TRBJ1-2; possibly TRBD1 for D (6 bases). CDR3 length: 15 residues. The V gene's germline CDR1 is SEHNR and CDR2 FQNEAQ (reference sequence). The V gene lost 1 base and the J gene lost 10 bases, with 19 bases spanning the gap. CDR3 DNA sequence: TGTGCCAGCAGCTTAGTTCGGGGGGCGGCTATGGACTACACCTTC. Its protein product is CASSLVRGAAMDYTF.

This clonotype was seen only a few times. This chain joins TRBV15 and TRBJ2-7, with a tentative D call TRBD1 (6 bases). Trimming left V 0 bases short and J 3 bases short, with 9 bases between. CDR3 length: 14 amino acids. Germline assignment: CDR1 LNHNV and CDR2 YYDKDF (reference sequence). CDR3 bases: TGTGCCACCAGCAGAGATCAGGGGTACTACGAGCAGTACTTC. The encoded protein is CATSRDQGYYEQYF.

This clonotype was seen only a few times. V gene TRBV29-1 combines with J gene TRBJ1-1, with D unclear. The ends were cut back, 3 bases at V and 2 bases at J, with 13 bases in the middle. Germline CDR1 is SQVTM and CDR2 is ANQGSEA. The CDR3 runs to 14 residues. The CDR3 sequence is CSVDFYTDNTEAFF. The DNA of the CDR3 is TGCAGCGTTGACTTTTATACTGATAACACTGAAGCTTTCTTT.

The chain employs TRBV7-8 and TRBJ1-1, with a weak D call TRBD1 (5 bases). V was pared by 6 bases and J by 3 bases, with 14 bases between. Per the germline V gene, CDR1 is SGHVS and CDR2 is FQNEAQ. The CDR3 spans 14 residues. The chain's CDR3 is CASRPYGGYTEAFF. For the CDR3, the DNA is TGTGCCAGCAGGCCGTACGGGGGATACACTGAAGCTTTCTTT.

The V gene is TRBV24-1, the J gene TRBJ2-1; D may be TRBD1 (6 bases). There are 13 residues in the CDR3. Germline values: CDR1 KGHDR, CDR2 SFDVKD. Trimming took 4 bases from V and 8 from J, leaving 11 bases between them. The CDR3, as DNA: TGTGCCACCAGTGAGGGGGCGCTGGATGAGCAGTTCTTC. The encoded protein is CATSEGALDEQFF.

This clonotype was detected a few times. The rearrangement joins TRBV20-1 to TRBJ2-5; the match to TRBD1 covers 9 bases. Germline CDR1 reads DFQATT; CDR2 reads SNEGSKA (reference sequence). The CDR3 spans 15 residues. With V trimmed by 6 bases and J by 2 bases, 10 bases remained unmatched. CDR3 in amino acids: CSATLGTGWQETQYF. The CDR3 nucleotides read TGCAGTGCCACACTCGGGACAGGGTGGCAAGAGACCCAGTACTTC.

This rearrangement joins TRBV6-1 to TRBJ2-2, with D possibly being TRBD1 (5 bases). V shed 4 bases and J shed 3 bases, with 21 bases lying between them. The germline CDR1 and CDR2 sequences are MNHNS and SASEGT. The CDR3 is made up of 18 amino acids. The CDR3, as DNA: TGTGCCAGCAGTGCCACGGACCCCCTGGGGCCGGACACCGGGGAGCTGTTTTTT. Encoded protein: CASSATDPLGPDTGELFF.

The chain links TRBV12-3 or TRBV12-4 to TRBJ2-7; D remains unclear. This CDR3 is 12 amino acids long. V was trimmed by 6 bases and J by 3 bases, leaving 9 bases between them. The CDR3 bases are TGTGCCAGCAGATGGGGTGACTACGAGCAGTACTTC. Amino acid sequence: CASRWGDYEQYF.

This sequence joins TRBV20-1 and TRBJ2-1; 8 bases are shared with TRBD1. In germline, CDR1 is DFQATT, CDR2 SNEGSKA (reference sequence). The CDR3 runs to 14 residues. V gave up 5 bases and J gave up 0 bases; unmatched junction bases: 3. CDR3 nucleotide sequence: TGCAGTGCTGATACAGGGGGCTCCTACAATGAGCAGTTCTTC. This codes for CSADTGGSYNEQFF.

As to this clonotype: No conserved phenylalanine or tryptophan ends this CDR3, so it is likely a read error. The rearrangement uses TRBV20-1 and TRBJ1-4, with D uncertain. Trimming took 1 base from V and 0 from J, leaving 12 bases between them. This CDR3 region has 16 residues. Germline lookup yields CDR1 DFQATT and CDR2 SNEGSKA (reference sequence). The CDR3 DNA reads TGCAGTGCTAGAGGCAGGACGGGAGCAACTAATGAAAAACTGTTTTTG. Its translation: CSARGRTGATNEKLFL.